A single sample gave rise to the 16 T cell receptor beta chains below, sequenced in a study of T cells after yellow fever vaccination. A single record per CDR3 protein comes from TCRdb applying MiXCR to the 5' RACE reads. The data hold approximately 250,000 distinct CDR3 sequences, with about 7% observed a single time. The sample was CD4+ T cells sorted from PBMCs, taken on the day of the yellow fever booster vaccination. These receptors all stem from a man younger than 45 who received the YFV17D yellow fever vaccine.

The chain employs TRBV7-2 and TRBJ1-5, with unresolved D. The germline CDR1 and CDR2 sequences are SGHTA and FQGNSA. CDR3 length: 14 residues. Between the trimmed V and J ends, which lost 1 base and 1 base, there was a span of 5 bases. In nucleotides, the CDR3 is TGTGCCAGCAGCTTAGTAGTGAGCAATCAGCCCCAGCATTTT. The encoded protein is CASSLVVSNQPQHF. Filled out from reference TRBV7-2 and TRBJ1-5, the complete variable domain reads GAGVSQSPSNKVTEKGKDVELRCDPISGHTALYWYRQSLGQGLEFLIYFQGNSAPDKSGLPSDRFSAERTGGSVSTLTIQRTQQEDSAVYLCASSLVVSNQPQHFGDGTRLSIL.

This clonotype was observed a handful of times. V is TRBV5-1 and J is TRBJ2-7; TRBD1 matches at 10 bases. Germline CDR1 reads SGHRS; CDR2 reads YFSETQ. Trimming at V came to 2 bases and at J to 6 bases, leaving 8 bases not matched to a gene. This CDR3 spans 15 amino acids. The CDR3: CASSFTGTGALEQYF. The CDR3 nucleotides read TGCGCCAGCAGCTTCACCGGGACAGGGGCCCTCGAGCAGTACTTC.

The CDR3 DNA follows: TGCGCCAGCAGCCAAGAGAGGGGGCTTTCACCCCTCCACTTT. This gives the protein CASSQERGLSPLHF. This chain joins TRBV4-3 and TRBJ1-6; 7 nucleotides align to TRBD1. The V gene's germline CDR1 is LGHNA and CDR2 YSLEER. This CDR3 has 14 residues. The ends lost 0 bases at V and 9 bases at J; junction bases unmatched: 2.

The V call is TRBV19, the J call TRBJ2-7, with a weak D call TRBD1 (5 bases). Germline assignment: CDR1 LNHDA and CDR2 SQIVND (reference sequence). This CDR3 is built from 15 residues. The V gene lost 6 bases and the J gene lost 0 bases, with 15 bases spanning the gap. Here the CDR3 reads CASSSDSQSSYEQYF. For the CDR3, the DNA is TGTGCCAGTAGCAGCGACAGTCAGAGCTCCTACGAGCAGTACTTC.

In this sample, this clonotype turned up many times. J is TRBJ2-6 and V is TRBV6-2 or TRBV6-3; 10 bases agree with TRBD2. Germline V gene lookup returns CDR1 MNHEY and CDR2 SVGEGT. There are 20 residues in the CDR3. V lost 2 bases to trimming and J lost 2 bases; unmatched junction nucleotides: 12. CDR3 nucleotides: TGTGCCAGCAGTTACACCGCTCTAGCGGGGGTAATTCCTGGGGCCAACGTCCTGACTTTC. It translates to CASSYTALAGVIPGANVLTF.

This clonotype has just a few counts. The CDR3 bases are TGTGCCAGCAGTACTGGACCGGGACGGAGCTCCTACGAGCAGTACTTC. Protein product: CASSTGPGRSSYEQYF. V gene TRBV6-2 or TRBV6-3 combines with J gene TRBJ2-7; D might be TRBD1 or TRBD2, each matching 5 bases. V was pared by 5 bases and J by 0 bases, with 17 bases between. The CDR3 has 16 residues. Germline CDR1 is MNHEY and CDR2 is SVGEGT.

This clonotype has a count of ten or more. The chain joins TRBV12-3 or TRBV12-4 to TRBJ2-3; D ambiguous. This CDR3 is built from 17 residues. Trimming took 0 bases from V and 1 from J, leaving 14 bases between them. CDR3: CASSLALRTGRTDTQYF. The CDR3 DNA sequence: TGTGCCAGCAGTTTAGCCCTGAGGACGGGCCGCACAGATACGCAGTATTTT.

The V call is TRBV28, the J call TRBJ1-1; D is uncertain. CDR1 MDHEN and CDR2 SYDVKM come from the germline V gene. The CDR3 consists of 15 residues. V was clipped by 4 bases and J by 2 bases, with 14 bases between them. As DNA, the CDR3 is TGTGCCAGCAGTTCTCCCCGAGGCATAAACACTGAAGCTTTCTTT. Translation gives CASSSPRGINTEAFF.

This clonotype appeared many times. V is TRBV7-2 and J is TRBJ2-5; the D gene is possibly TRBD1 (6 bases). The CDR3 spans 14 residues. Germline V CDR1 and CDR2: SGHTA, FQGNSA. Trimming removed 5 bases at V and 5 bases at J, with 15 bases between. CDR3 sequence reads: CASSRTGWLETQYF. The CDR3 bases are TGTGCCAGCAGCCGTACAGGGTGGTTGGAGACCCAGTACTTC.

In regard to this clonotype: A much larger clone lies a single base off, so this may be a read error. The conserved closing phenylalanine or tryptophan is absent in this CDR3, likely reflecting a read error. This chain joins TRBV11-2 and TRBJ2-1, with a tentative D call TRBD2 (6 bases). V was trimmed by 4 bases and J by 0 bases, leaving 10 bases between them. The CDR3 has 15 residues. Germline lookup yields CDR1 SGHAT and CDR2 FQNNGV. Written as DNA, the CDR3 is TGTGCCAGCAGCTCATATAGCGGCTCCTACAATGAGCAGTTCCTC. Its protein product is CASSSYSGSYNEQFL.

This clonotype was seen repeatedly, ten times or more. The chain has TRBV7-2 and TRBJ2-5; possibly TRBD1 or TRBD2 for D (6 bases each). The V end was cut by 5 bases, the J end by 13 bases, with 14 bases between. The CDR3 is 11 residues long. Germline values: CDR1 SGHTA, CDR2 FQGNSA. CDR3 region: CASSSAGDLYF. The CDR3 DNA reads as TGTGCCAGCAGCAGTGCAGGGGACTTGTACTTC. Full variable domain (remainder filled in from reference TRBV7-2 and TRBJ2-5): GAGVSQSPSNKVTEKGKDVELRCDPISGHTALYWYRQSLGQGLEFLIYFQGNSAPDKSGLPSDRFSAERTGGSVSTLTIQRTQQEDSAVYLCASSSAGDLYFGPGTRLLVL.

This chain joins TRBV3-1 and TRBJ1-3, with 10 bases fitting TRBD1. The germline CDR1 and CDR2 sequences are LGHDT and YNNKEL (reference sequence). This CDR3 is 15 amino acids long. The ends lost 4 bases at V and 5 bases at J; junction bases unmatched: 5. CDR3 sequence reads: CASSRGTGVRNTIYF. The CDR3 nucleotides read TGTGCCAGCAGCCGCGGGACAGGGGTTCGAAACACCATATATTTT.

The chain uses TRBV28 and TRBJ2-7, with 7 bases fitting TRBD1. From germline, CDR1 is MDHEN and CDR2 SYDVKM. There are 11 residues in the CDR3. V lost 8 bases and J lost 5; bases outside the gene matches: 3. The CDR3 nucleotides are TGTGCCAGCGGGGACAGTAACGAGCAGTACTTC. This sequence encodes CASGDSNEQYF.

This clonotype was observed a handful of times. The rearrangement links TRBV28 to TRBJ2-7; no clear D. The germline V and J ends were trimmed by 3 bases and 4 bases, with 10 bases remaining between them. The CDR3 has 13 amino acids. In germline, CDR1 is MDHEN, CDR2 SYDVKM. The CDR3, as DNA: TGTGCCAGCAGTTTCCGAAACGGATACGAGCAGTACTTC. It is translated as CASSFRNGYEQYF.

This clonotype was counted many times. The rearrangement links TRBV3-1 to TRBJ1-2, with 7 bases lining up with TRBD1. After removal of 4 bases from V and 7 bases from J, the junction contained 3 bases not matched to a gene. Germline-derived CDR1 and CDR2 are LGHDT and YNNKEL (reference sequence). The CDR3 is 12 amino acids. In DNA form, the CDR3 reads TGTGCCAGCAGCCCGACAGGGAGTGGCTACACCTTC. Translation gives CASSPTGSGYTF.

There are many counts of this clonotype. The chain carries TRBV6-6 and TRBJ2-1, with no clear D. Germline V gene lookup returns CDR1 MNHNY and CDR2 SVGAGI (reference sequence). Between the trimmed V and J ends, which lost 7 bases and 7 bases, there was a span of 8 bases. CDR3 size: 11 residues. CDR3 sequence: CASTLKNEQFF. As DNA, the CDR3 is TGTGCCAGCACACTAAAAAATGAGCAGTTCTTC.